A selection of T cell receptor beta chains follows, all from one sample in a study of Graves' ophthalmopathy and Graves' hyperthyroidism. TCRdb ran MiXCR on the multiplex PCR reads and lists one entry per CDR3 protein. The top ten clones hold more than 1.5% of a sample with roughly 400,000 distinct CDR3 sequences, about 16% of them seen once. Sequencing was carried out using peripheral blood. The receptors were sampled from a woman in her late teens or twenties with Graves' ophthalmopathy. The CDR3 runs from the conserved cysteine through the conserved F or W. The order of the fields is clone size, V gene, CDR3 length, CDR3 protein. Size is stated for part of the rows, as once, few or many counts, or as a class when the clone is expanded.

size: many; V: TRBV7-9; length: 14; CDR3: CASTTRDANSPLHF
size: many; V: TRBV6-1; length: 13; CDR3: CASKGTGPYEQYF
size: many; V: TRBV9; length: 15; CDR3: CASSSRDRAQETQYF
size: many; V: TRBV9; length: 14; CDR3: CASSVGGHSYEQYF
size: NA; V: TRBV20-1; length: 19; CDR3: CSARELNLGSGRRAYEQYF
size: many; V: TRBV12-3/TRBV12-4; length: 14; CDR3: CASSGRKWNQPQHF
size: NA; V: TRBV27; length: 13; CDR3: CASSRRGSYEQYF
size: few; V: TRBV30; length: 14; CDR3: CAWSRPGLAAEQYF
size: few; V: TRBV4-3; length: 17; CDR3: CASSQEFQHSNTGELFF
size: many; V: TRBV19; length: 14; CDR3: CASSRLFSNQPQHF
size: many; V: TRBV7-2; length: 15; CDR3: CASSPMTGMNTEAFF
size: many; V: TRBV20-1; length: 15; CDR3: CSARDLPANTGELFF
size: many; V: TRBV4-2; length: 15; CDR3: CASSQEQGGFYEQYF
size: few; V: TRBV6-2/TRBV6-3; length: 12; CDR3: CASRPTGSPQHF
size: many; V: TRBV5-6; length: 15; CDR3: CASSPGTGGNYGYTF
size: few; V: TRBV6-1; length: 18; CDR3: CASSELAAVGALSYEQYF
size: many; V: TRBV6-1; length: 14; CDR3: CASSARTNKETQYF
size: many; V: TRBV7-9; length: 16; CDR3: CASSLPLWAAKETQYF
size: many; V: TRBV29-1; length: 13; CDR3: CSVVRGSGNTIYF
size: many; V: TRBV6-1; length: 14; CDR3: CAIGGTSNTGELFF
size: once; V: TRBV20-1; length: 16; CDR3: CSASSSSGSLPHEQYF
size: many; V: TRBV6-5; length: 18; CDR3: CASSYVSGTGVPQETQYF
size: many; V: TRBV12-3/TRBV12-4; length: 14; CDR3: CASRASEGGGPQHF
size: many; V: TRBV6-2/TRBV6-3; length: 18; CDR3: CASSYRRLAGVPGETQYF
size: many; V: TRBV19; length: 15; CDR3: CASSIRDRGPYEQYF
size: many; V: TRBV2; length: 14; CDR3: CASSEQGGPYGYTF
size: many; V: TRBV20-1; length: 14; CDR3: CSASGPKNTGELFF
size: many; V: TRBV14; length: 14; CDR3: CASSQGRATHEQYF
size: many; V: TRBV19; length: 15; CDR3: CASSIWGRDTGELFF
size: many; V: TRBV7-3; length: 18; CDR3: CASSLIKSTGTGANVLTF
size: many; V: TRBV28; length: 15; CDR3: CASSLTGALNQPQHF
size: many; V: TRBV7-8; length: 15; CDR3: CASSHKWEGLKEAFF
size: many; V: TRBV20-1; length: 14; CDR3: CSALHGRAKNIQYF
size: many; V: TRBV20-1; length: 15; CDR3: CSAPGQGPMNTEAFF
size: many; V: TRBV7-2; length: 15; CDR3: CASSFDSRSGNTIYF
size: many; V: TRBV20-1; length: 16; CDR3: CSARDIDRSNTGELFF
size: many; V: TRBV30; length: 15; CDR3: CAWSSWGRYGQPQHF
size: many; V: TRBV19; length: 16; CDR3: CASSTTGQGIRETQYF
size: many; V: TRBV28; length: 18; CDR3: CASSLRHPRDSPSYEQYF
size: many; V: TRBV7-8; length: 12; CDR3: CASSPRDRASFF
size: many; V: TRBV6-1; length: 16; CDR3: CASRPHRAGTKETQYF
size: NA; V: TRBV28; length: 19; CDR3: CASSPTIIPGQGAEETQYF
size: once; V: TRBV12-3/TRBV12-4; length: 14; CDR3: CASSLGVGAYEQYF
size: NA; V: TRBV6-2/TRBV6-3; length: 17; CDR3: CASSHISGTGSSYEQYF
size: NA; V: TRBV6-2/TRBV6-3; length: 19; CDR3: CASSLSPGRFLSGANVLTF
size: many; V: TRBV11-2; length: 15; CDR3: CASNSNRGFGSPLHF
size: many; V: TRBV30; length: 17; CDR3: CAWSVRGAGGMNTEAFF
size: many; V: TRBV7-2; length: 16; CDR3: CASSLALRNSNQPQHF
size: many; V: TRBV7-2; length: 14; CDR3: CASSLGRGSDGYTF
size: many; V: TRBV7-2; length: 15; CDR3: CASSFIGGAGYGYTF
size: many; V: TRBV18; length: 14; CDR3: CASSHGQERQPQHF
size: many; V: TRBV4-2; length: 15; CDR3: CASSQEWAMNTEAFF
size: many; V: TRBV7-8; length: 15; CDR3: CASSLERGGWETRYF
size: NA; V: TRBV20-1; length: 14; CDR3: CSAVQGWDQETQYF
size: NA; V: TRBV12-3/TRBV12-4; length: 19; CDR3: CASTTRGLAGVSSYNEQFF